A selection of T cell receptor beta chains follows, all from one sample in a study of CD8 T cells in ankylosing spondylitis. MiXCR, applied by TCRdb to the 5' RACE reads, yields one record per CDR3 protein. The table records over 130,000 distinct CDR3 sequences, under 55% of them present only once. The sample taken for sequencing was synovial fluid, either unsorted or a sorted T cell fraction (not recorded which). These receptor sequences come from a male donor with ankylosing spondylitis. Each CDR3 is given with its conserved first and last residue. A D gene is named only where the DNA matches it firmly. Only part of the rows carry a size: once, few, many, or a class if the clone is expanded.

cdr3_aa: CASSSPERGGYADTQYF
cdr3_nt: TGTGCCAGCAGCTCTCCGGAGCGGGGGGGATACGCGGATACGCAGTATTTT
j_call: TRBJ2-3
cdr3_length: 17
v_call: TRBV11-2
d_call: TRBD2
clone_size: .

cdr3_aa: CASSWTGRETQYF
cdr3_nt: TGCGCCAGCAGCTGGACAGGGAGGGAGACCCAGTACTTC
j_call: TRBJ2-5
cdr3_length: 13
v_call: TRBV5-1
d_call: TRBD1
clone_size: .

cdr3_aa: CASSYGLAKTDTQYF
cdr3_nt: TGTGCCAGCAGCTACGGACTAGCGAAGACAGATACGCAGTATTTT
j_call: TRBJ2-3
cdr3_length: 15
v_call: TRBV7-9
d_call: TRBD2
clone_size: few

cdr3_aa: CASRTLGPEGYEQYF
cdr3_nt: TGTGCCAGCAGGACTCTCGGGCCGGAGGGCTACGAGCAGTACTTC
j_call: TRBJ2-7
cdr3_length: 15
v_call: TRBV6-1
d_call: .
clone_size: .

cdr3_aa: CASSGEREVNEQFF
cdr3_nt: TGTGCCAGTAGTGGAGAGCGGGAGGTGAATGAGCAGTTCTTC
j_call: TRBJ2-1
cdr3_length: 14
v_call: TRBV19
d_call: TRBD2
clone_size: .

cdr3_aa: CSAHRGNTIYF
cdr3_nt: TGCAGCGCCCACAGGGGAAACACCATATATTTT
j_call: TRBJ1-3
cdr3_length: 11
v_call: TRBV29-1
d_call: .
clone_size: few

cdr3_aa: CASSLQGGYHEQYF
cdr3_nt: TGTGCCAGCAGCTTACAGGGTGGCTACCACGAGCAGTACTTC
j_call: TRBJ2-7
cdr3_length: 14
v_call: TRBV7-8
d_call: .
clone_size: .

cdr3_aa: CASSLGGAQNSPLHF
cdr3_nt: TGTGCCAGCAGTTTAGGGGGGGCGCAGAATTCACCCCTCCACTTT
j_call: TRBJ1-6
cdr3_length: 15
v_call: TRBV12-3/TRBV12-4
d_call: .
clone_size: .

cdr3_aa: CASSLEMGTSGSNEQFF
cdr3_nt: TGTGCCAGCAGTTTAGAGATGGGGACTAGCGGATCGAATGAGCAGTTCTTC
j_call: TRBJ2-1
cdr3_length: 17
v_call: TRBV28
d_call: TRBD2
clone_size: .

cdr3_aa: CSVRGGVSEKLFF
cdr3_nt: TGCAGCGTAAGGGGGGGCGTGAGTGAAAAACTGTTTTTT
j_call: TRBJ1-4
cdr3_length: 13
v_call: TRBV29-1
d_call: .
clone_size: few

cdr3_aa: CASSYHLSRNYNEQFF
cdr3_nt: TGTGCCAGCAGTTACCACCTTAGCAGAAACTACAATGAGCAGTTCTTC
j_call: TRBJ2-1
cdr3_length: 16
v_call: TRBV6-5
d_call: .
clone_size: .

cdr3_aa: CASSRTSDNEQFF
cdr3_nt: TGTGCCAGCAGCCGGACTAGCGACAATGAGCAGTTCTTC
j_call: TRBJ2-1
cdr3_length: 13
v_call: TRBV7-7
d_call: TRBD2
clone_size: .

cdr3_aa: CSVEDRRQGVIGELFF
cdr3_nt: TGCAGCGTTGAAGATCGGAGACAGGGGGTTATCGGGGAGCTGTTTTTT
j_call: TRBJ2-2
cdr3_length: 16
v_call: TRBV29-1
d_call: TRBD1
clone_size: .

cdr3_aa: CASSPQQSYNEQFF
cdr3_nt: TGTGCCAGCAGCCCTCAGCAATCCTACAATGAGCAGTTCTTC
j_call: TRBJ2-1
cdr3_length: 14
v_call: TRBV7-9
d_call: .
clone_size: few

cdr3_aa: CASSLSGGAWEKLFF
cdr3_nt: TGTGCCAGCAGTTTATCTGGGGGCGCATGGGAAAAACTGTTTTTT
j_call: TRBJ1-4
cdr3_length: 15
v_call: TRBV27
d_call: .
clone_size: .

cdr3_aa: CASSVFEINNEQFF
cdr3_nt: TGTGCCAGCAGCGTATTTGAGATAAACAATGAGCAGTTCTTC
j_call: TRBJ2-1
cdr3_length: 14
v_call: TRBV9
d_call: .
clone_size: .

cdr3_aa: CASSLGPMNTEAFF
cdr3_nt: TGTGCCAGCAGCCTCGGGCCTATGAACACTGAAGCTTTCTTT
j_call: TRBJ1-1
cdr3_length: 14
v_call: TRBV11-1
d_call: .
clone_size: .

cdr3_aa: CASSRVPAGYEQYF
cdr3_nt: TGTGCCAGCAGTCGGGTCCCCGCCGGCTACGAGCAGTACTTC
j_call: TRBJ2-7
cdr3_length: 14
v_call: TRBV12-3/TRBV12-4
d_call: .
clone_size: .

cdr3_aa: CASSLVKGFPLVNTEAFF
cdr3_nt: TGTGCCAGCAGCTTGGTAAAGGGATTCCCCTTGGTGAACACTGAAGCTTTCTTT
j_call: TRBJ1-1
cdr3_length: 18
v_call: TRBV7-6
d_call: .
clone_size: .

cdr3_aa: CASSEDSGSAYNEQFF
cdr3_nt: TGCGCCAGCAGTGAAGACTCCGGGAGCGCCTACAATGAGCAGTTCTTC
j_call: TRBJ2-1
cdr3_length: 16
v_call: TRBV10-2
d_call: .
clone_size: .

cdr3_aa: CASSQALAGTYNEQFF
cdr3_nt: TGCGCCAGCAGCCAAGCCCTAGCGGGGACCTACAATGAGCAGTTCTTC
j_call: TRBJ2-1
cdr3_length: 16
v_call: TRBV4-1
d_call: TRBD2
clone_size: .

cdr3_aa: CASSQEQEVSYNEQFF
cdr3_nt: TGCGCCAGCAGCCAAGAACAGGAAGTCTCCTACAATGAGCAGTTCTTC
j_call: TRBJ2-1
cdr3_length: 16
v_call: TRBV4-1
d_call: .
clone_size: .

cdr3_aa: CASSLDFWRREGRNGELFF
cdr3_nt: TGTGCCAGCAGTTTAGACTTTTGGCGCAGGGAAGGTCGGAACGGGGAGCTGTTTTTT
j_call: TRBJ2-2
cdr3_length: 19
v_call: TRBV12-3/TRBV12-4
d_call: .
clone_size: few

cdr3_aa: CSASHRNPYGYTF
cdr3_nt: TGCAGTGCTAGCCACCGCAATCCATATGGCTACACCTTC
j_call: TRBJ1-2
cdr3_length: 13
v_call: TRBV20-1
d_call: .
clone_size: .

cdr3_aa: CASSLVPYGNTIYF
cdr3_nt: TGCGCCAGCAGCTTGGTCCCGTATGGAAACACCATATATTTT
j_call: TRBJ1-3
cdr3_length: 14
v_call: TRBV5-1
d_call: .
clone_size: .

cdr3_aa: CASSQLRNEQFF
cdr3_nt: TGTGCCAGCAGCCAACTTCGCAATGAGCAGTTCTTC
j_call: TRBJ2-1
cdr3_length: 12
v_call: TRBV14
d_call: .
clone_size: .

cdr3_aa: CSVEDSIETQYF
cdr3_nt: TGCAGCGTTGAAGATAGCATAGAGACCCAGTACTTC
j_call: TRBJ2-5
cdr3_length: 12
v_call: TRBV29-1
d_call: .
clone_size: .